This T cell receptor (beta chain) was captured in a study of cytomegalovirus exposure and HLA in healthy donors. Both 60 Vbeta primers and 13 Jbeta primers went into the PCR. Libraries were prepared by immunoSEQ multiplex PCR; TCRdb keeps only in-frame clonotypes and omits some of them. This repertoire shows over 150,000 clones, 65% to 85% found once; its top ten account for 0.95% to 1.5%. Germline-derived CDR1 and CDR2 are LGHNT and FRNRAP. V was cut by 0 bases and J by 7 bases, with 18 bases left in between. The CDR3 runs to 16 residues. A remark on this clone: The antigen is undetermined.

Overall study results and limits: Information on immune exposure was restricted to one variable (CMV serostatus).

The receptor comes from a boy under 10 years old in good health and CMV-seronegative. Sequences were obtained from PBMCs. This chain uses TRBV12-5 with TRBJ1-1, with D perhaps matching TRBD1 (5 bases). CDR3 coding DNA: TGTGCTAGTGGTTTGGTACGTCAGGGTTGGTCCGATGAAGCTTTCTTT. It translates to CASGLVRQGWSDEAFF. The full variable domain, in which reference TRBV12-5 and TRBJ1-1 provide the parts outside the CDR3, is DARVTQTPRHKVTEMGQEVTMRCQPILGHNTVFWYRQTMMQGLELLAYFRNRAPLDDSGMPKDRFSAEMPDATLATLKIQPSEPRDSAVYFCASGLVRQGWSDEAFFGQGTRLTVV.